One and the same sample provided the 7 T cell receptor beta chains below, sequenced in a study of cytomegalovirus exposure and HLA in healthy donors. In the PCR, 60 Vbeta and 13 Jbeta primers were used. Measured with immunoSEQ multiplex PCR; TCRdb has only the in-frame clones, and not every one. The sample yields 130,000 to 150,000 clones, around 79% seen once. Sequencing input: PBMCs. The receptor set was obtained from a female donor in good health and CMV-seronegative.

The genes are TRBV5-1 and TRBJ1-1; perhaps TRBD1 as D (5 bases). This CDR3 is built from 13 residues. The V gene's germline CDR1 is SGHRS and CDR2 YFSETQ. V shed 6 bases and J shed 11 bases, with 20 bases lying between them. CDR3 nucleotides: TGCGCCAGCAAGGGGCAGGCTTCGTTGGTGGCTTTCTTT. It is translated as CASKGQASLVAFF.

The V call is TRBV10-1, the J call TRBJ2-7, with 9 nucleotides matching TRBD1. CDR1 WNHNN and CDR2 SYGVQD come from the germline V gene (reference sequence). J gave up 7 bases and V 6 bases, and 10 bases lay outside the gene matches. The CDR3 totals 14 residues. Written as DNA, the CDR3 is TGCGCCAGCAGCGGTCCCGGGACAGGGCCAGAGCAGTACTTC. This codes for CASSGPGTGPEQYF.

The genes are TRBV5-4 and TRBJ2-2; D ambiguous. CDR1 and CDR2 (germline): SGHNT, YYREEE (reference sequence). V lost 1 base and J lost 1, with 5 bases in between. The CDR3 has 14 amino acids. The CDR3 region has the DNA TGTGCCAGCAGCTTGCCCATGAACACCGGGGAGCTGTTTTTT. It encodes CASSLPMNTGELFF.

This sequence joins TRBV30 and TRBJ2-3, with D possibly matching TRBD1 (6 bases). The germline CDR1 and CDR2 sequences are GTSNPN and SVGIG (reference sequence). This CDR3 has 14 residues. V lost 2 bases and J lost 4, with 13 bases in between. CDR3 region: CAWSNRVGADTQYF. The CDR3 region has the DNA TGTGCCTGGAGTAACAGGGTAGGCGCAGATACGCAGTATTTT.

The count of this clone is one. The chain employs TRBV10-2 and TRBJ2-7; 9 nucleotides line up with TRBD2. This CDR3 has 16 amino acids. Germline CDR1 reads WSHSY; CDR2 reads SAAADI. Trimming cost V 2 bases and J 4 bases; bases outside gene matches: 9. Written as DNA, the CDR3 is TGCGCCAGCAGTGAGGGATTAGCGGGAGAGGGGTACGAGCAGTACTTC. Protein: CASSEGLAGEGYEQYF.

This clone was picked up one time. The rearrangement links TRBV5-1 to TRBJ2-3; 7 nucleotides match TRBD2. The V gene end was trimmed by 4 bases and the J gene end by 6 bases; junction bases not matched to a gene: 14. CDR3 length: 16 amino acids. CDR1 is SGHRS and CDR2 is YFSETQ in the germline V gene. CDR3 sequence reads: CASSPGTNPVADTQYF. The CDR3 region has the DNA TGCGCCAGCAGCCCGGGGACTAACCCCGTGGCCGATACGCAGTATTTT.

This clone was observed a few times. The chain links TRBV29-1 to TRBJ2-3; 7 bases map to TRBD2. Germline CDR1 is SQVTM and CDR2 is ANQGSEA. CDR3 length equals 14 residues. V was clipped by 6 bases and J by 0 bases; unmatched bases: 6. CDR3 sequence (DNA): TGCAGCGTCCGACGGGGGGTTAGCACAGATACGCAGTATTTT. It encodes CSVRRGVSTDTQYF.